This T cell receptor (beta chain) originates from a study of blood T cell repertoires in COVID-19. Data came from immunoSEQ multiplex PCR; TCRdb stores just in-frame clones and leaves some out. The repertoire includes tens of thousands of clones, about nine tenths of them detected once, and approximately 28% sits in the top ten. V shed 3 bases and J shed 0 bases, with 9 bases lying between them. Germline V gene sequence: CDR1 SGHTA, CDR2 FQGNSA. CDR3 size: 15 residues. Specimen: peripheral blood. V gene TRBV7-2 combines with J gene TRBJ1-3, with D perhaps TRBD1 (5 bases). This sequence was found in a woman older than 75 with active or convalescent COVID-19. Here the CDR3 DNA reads TGTGCCAGCAGCTTGGAGACAGCCTCTGGAAACACCATATATTTT. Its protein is CASSLETASGNTIYF. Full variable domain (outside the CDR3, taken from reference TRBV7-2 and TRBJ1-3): GAGVSQSPSNKVTEKGKDVELRCDPISGHTALYWYRQSLGQGLEFLIYFQGNSAPDKSGLPSDRFSAERTGGSVSTLTIQRTQQEDSAVYLCASSLETASGNTIYFGEGSWLTVV.